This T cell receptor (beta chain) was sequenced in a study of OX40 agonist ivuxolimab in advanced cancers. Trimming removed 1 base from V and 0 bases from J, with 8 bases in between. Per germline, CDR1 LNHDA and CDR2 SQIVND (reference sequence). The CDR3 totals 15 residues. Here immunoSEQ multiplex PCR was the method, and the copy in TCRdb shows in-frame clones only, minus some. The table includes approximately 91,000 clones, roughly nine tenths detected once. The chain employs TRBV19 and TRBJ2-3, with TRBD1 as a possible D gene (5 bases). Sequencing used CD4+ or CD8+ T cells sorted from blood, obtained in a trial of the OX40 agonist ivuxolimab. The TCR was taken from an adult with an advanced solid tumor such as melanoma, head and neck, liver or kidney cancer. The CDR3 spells CASSIAAGSTDTQYF. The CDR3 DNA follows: TGTGCCAGTAGTATAGCGGCAGGGAGCACAGATACGCAGTATTTT.